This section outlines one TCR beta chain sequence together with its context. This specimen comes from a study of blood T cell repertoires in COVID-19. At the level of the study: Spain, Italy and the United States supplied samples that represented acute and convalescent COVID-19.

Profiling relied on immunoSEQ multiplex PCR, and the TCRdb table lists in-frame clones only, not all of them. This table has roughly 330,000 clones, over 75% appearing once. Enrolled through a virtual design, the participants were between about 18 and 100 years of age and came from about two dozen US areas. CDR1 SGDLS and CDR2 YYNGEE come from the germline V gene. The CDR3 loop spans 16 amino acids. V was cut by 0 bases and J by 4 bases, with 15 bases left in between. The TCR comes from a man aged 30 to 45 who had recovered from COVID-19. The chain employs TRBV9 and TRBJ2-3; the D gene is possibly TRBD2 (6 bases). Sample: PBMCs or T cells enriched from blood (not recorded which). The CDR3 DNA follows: TGTGCCAGCAGCGTAGCCGGACGGGACTGGTCAGATACGCAGTATTTT. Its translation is CASSVAGRDWSDTQYF.